Each of the 8 T cell receptor beta chains below was sequenced from the same sample in a study of blood T cell repertoires in COVID-19. Libraries were prepared by immunoSEQ multiplex PCR; TCRdb keeps only in-frame clonotypes and omits some of them. The table shows some 110,000 clones, with 65% to 85% occurring only once. Sequencing was done on a sample of peripheral blood. The receptor source for this set is a woman aged 65 to 85 with acute or convalescent COVID-19.

This chain uses TRBV25-1 with TRBJ2-1, with 7 bases lining up with TRBD1. Germline loops: CDR1 MGHDK, CDR2 SYGVNS. J gave up 0 bases and V 10 bases, and 9 bases lay outside the gene matches. The CDR3 extends over 15 amino acids. DNA for the CDR3: TGTGCCACCAGGACAGGCAAGCTCTCCTACAATGAGCAGTTCTTC. It yields the protein CATRTGKLSYNEQFF.

The rearrangement uses TRBV5-6 and TRBJ1-6, with TRBD1 matching over 8 bases. Germline assignment: CDR1 SGHDT and CDR2 YYEEEE. The J segment lost 9 bases and the V segment lost 6 bases, leaving 11 bases of the junction unmatched. The CDR3 totals 15 residues. This CDR3 is CASIGDRGDGSPLHF. CDR3 bases: TGTGCCAGCATCGGCGACAGGGGAGATGGTTCACCCCTCCACTTT.

In its sample, this clone was seen once. V gene TRBV7-2 combines with J gene TRBJ2-1, with TRBD2 matching 8 bases. CDR3 length: 16 amino acids. V was pared by 2 bases and J by 4 bases, with 7 bases of the junction left unmatched. Germline CDR1 is SGHTA and CDR2 is FQGNSA. CDR3 amino acids: CASSLWGGGPYNEQFF. CDR3 sequence (DNA): TGTGCCAGCAGCTTATGGGGCGGGGGGCCTTACAATGAGCAGTTCTTC.

This chain joins TRBV25-1 and TRBJ1-1, with a possible D match to TRBD1 (6 bases). V was pared by 4 bases and J by 1 base, with 10 bases between. This CDR3 has 14 residues. Per the germline V gene, CDR1 is MGHDK and CDR2 is SYGVNS. Here the CDR3 reads CASSGGTRNTEAFF. DNA of the CDR3: TGTGCCAGCAGTGGGGGGACACGGAACACTGAAGCTTTCTTT.

This clone was picked up a small number of times. The J gene is TRBJ2-5, the V gene TRBV11-2; TRBD2 might be the D (7 bases). Germline V CDR1 and CDR2: SGHAT, FQNNGV. The CDR3 sequence is 15 residues long. The V end was cut by 3 bases, the J end by 5 bases, with 16 bases between. The CDR3 bases are TGTGCCAGCAGCTTGGGGGGGCACCCCGTGGAGACCCAGTACTTC. It encodes CASSLGGHPVETQYF.

The chain combines TRBV18 with TRBJ2-7, with D tentatively TRBD2 (5 bases). CDR1 and CDR2 from the germline V gene are KGHSH and LQKENI. The CDR3 runs 13 residues. V was trimmed by 4 bases and J by 5 bases, leaving 12 bases between them. The CDR3 coding sequence is TGTGCCAGCTCACGGATGAGGGCCGACGAGCAGTACGTC. Amino acids: CASSRMRADEQYV.

V and J are TRBV9 and TRBJ2-3, with TRBD1 matching over 10 bases. Germline loops: CDR1 SGDLS, CDR2 YYNGEE. CDR3 length equals 14 residues. The V segment lost 4 bases and the J segment 7 bases; nucleotides outside the gene matches: 6. CDR3 DNA: TGTGCCAGCAGCCCCCGACAGGGGGCGAATACGCAGTATTTT. Its protein is CASSPRQGANTQYF.

This chain joins TRBV3-1 (or the pseudogene TRBV3-2) and TRBJ2-4; perhaps TRBD1 as D (5 bases). The V gene lost 3 bases and the J gene lost 0 bases, with 6 bases spanning the gap. Germline V lookup: CDR1 LGHDT, CDR2 YNNKEL (reference sequence). This CDR3 has 14 amino acids. In DNA, the CDR3 is TGTGCCAGCAGCCAGGGGCTAGCCAAAAACATTCAGTACTTC. This encodes CASSQGLAKNIQYF.